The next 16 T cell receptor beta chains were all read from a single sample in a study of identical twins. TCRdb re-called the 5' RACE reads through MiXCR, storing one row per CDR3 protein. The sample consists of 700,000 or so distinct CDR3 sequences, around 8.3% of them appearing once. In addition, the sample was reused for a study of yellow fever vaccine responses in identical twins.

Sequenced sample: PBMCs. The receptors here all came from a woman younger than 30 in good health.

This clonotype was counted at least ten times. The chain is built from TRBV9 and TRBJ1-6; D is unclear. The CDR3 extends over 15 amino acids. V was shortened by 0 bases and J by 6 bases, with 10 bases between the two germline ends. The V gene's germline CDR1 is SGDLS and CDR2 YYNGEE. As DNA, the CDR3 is TGTGCCAGCAGCGTAGGAGTGTCGCCTAATTCACCCCTCCACTTT. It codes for CASSVGVSPNSPLHF.

The CDR3 sequence is CAISEGGREETQYF. Here the CDR3 DNA reads TGTGCCATCAGTGAGGGGGGCAGGGAAGAGACCCAGTACTTC. V usage is TRBV10-3 and J usage is TRBJ2-5; a possible D gene is TRBD1 (6 bases). This CDR3 has 14 residues. V lost 2 bases, J lost 3 bases, and 10 bases lay in between. From germline, CDR1 is ENHRY and CDR2 SYGVKD.

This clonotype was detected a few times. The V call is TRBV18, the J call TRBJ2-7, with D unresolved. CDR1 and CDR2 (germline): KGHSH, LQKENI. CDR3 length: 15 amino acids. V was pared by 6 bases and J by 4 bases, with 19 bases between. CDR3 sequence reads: CASSGSNKGRYEQYF. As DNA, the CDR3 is TGTGCCAGCTCCGGTTCGAACAAGGGCAGATACGAGCAGTACTTC.

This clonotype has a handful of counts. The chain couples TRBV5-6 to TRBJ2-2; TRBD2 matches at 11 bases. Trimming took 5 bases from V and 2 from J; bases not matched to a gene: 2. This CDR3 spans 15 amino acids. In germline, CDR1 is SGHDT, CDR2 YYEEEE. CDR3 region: CASSSGRGNTGELFF. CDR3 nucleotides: TGTGCCAGCAGTAGCGGGAGGGGAAACACCGGGGAGCTGTTTTTT.

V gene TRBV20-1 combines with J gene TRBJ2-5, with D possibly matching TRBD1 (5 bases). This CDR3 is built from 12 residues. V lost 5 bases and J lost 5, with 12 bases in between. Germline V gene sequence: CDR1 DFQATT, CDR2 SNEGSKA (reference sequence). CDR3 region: CSASARVETQYF. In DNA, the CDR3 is TGCAGTGCTTCCGCCAGGGTCGAGACCCAGTACTTC.

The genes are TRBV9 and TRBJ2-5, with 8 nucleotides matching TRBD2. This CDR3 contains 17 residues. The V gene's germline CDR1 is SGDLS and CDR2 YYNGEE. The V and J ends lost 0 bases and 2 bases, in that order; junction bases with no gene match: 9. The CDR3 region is CASSVDLPSGLQETQYF. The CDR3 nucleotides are TGTGCCAGCAGCGTAGATCTTCCTAGCGGGCTACAAGAGACCCAGTACTTC.

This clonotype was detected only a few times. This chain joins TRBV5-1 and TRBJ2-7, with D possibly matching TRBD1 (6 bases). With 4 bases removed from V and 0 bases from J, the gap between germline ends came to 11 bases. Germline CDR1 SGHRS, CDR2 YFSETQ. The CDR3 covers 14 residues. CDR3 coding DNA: TGCGCCAGCAGCGTCACAGGGATCTCCTACGAGCAGTACTTC. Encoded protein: CASSVTGISYEQYF.

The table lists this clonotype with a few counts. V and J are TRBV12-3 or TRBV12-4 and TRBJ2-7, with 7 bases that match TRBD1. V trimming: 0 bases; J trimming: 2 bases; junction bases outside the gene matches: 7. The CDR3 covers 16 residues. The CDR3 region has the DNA TGTGCCAGCAGTTTAGCTCAGGGGGTTAAAACCTACGAGCAGTACTTC. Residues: CASSLAQGVKTYEQYF.

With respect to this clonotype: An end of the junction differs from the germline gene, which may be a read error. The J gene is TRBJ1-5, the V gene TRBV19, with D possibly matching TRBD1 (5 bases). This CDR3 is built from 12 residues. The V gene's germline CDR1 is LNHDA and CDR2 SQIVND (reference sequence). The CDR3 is CASKQWDQPPHF. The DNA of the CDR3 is TGTGCCAGTAAACAGTGGGACCAGCCCCCGCATTTT. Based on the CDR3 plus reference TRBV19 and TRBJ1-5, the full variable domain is DGGITQSPKYLFRKEGQNVTLSCEQNLNHDAMYWYRQDPGQGLRLIYYSQIVNDFQKGDIAEGYSVSREKKESFPLTVTSAQKNPTAFYLCASKQWDQPPHFGDGTRLSIL.

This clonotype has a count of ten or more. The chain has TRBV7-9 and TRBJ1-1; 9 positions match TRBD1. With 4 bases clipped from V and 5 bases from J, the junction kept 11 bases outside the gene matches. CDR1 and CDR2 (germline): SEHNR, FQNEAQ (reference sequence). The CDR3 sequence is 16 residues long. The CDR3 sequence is CASSSGTGKRETEAFF. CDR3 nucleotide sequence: TGTGCCAGCAGCTCCGGGACAGGGAAGAGGGAAACTGAAGCTTTCTTT.

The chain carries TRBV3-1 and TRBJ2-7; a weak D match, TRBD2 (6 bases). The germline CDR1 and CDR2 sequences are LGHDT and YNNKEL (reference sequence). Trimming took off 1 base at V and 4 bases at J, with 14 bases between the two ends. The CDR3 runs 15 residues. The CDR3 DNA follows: TGTGCCAGCAGCCAAGCGGGACTTAACGAATACGAGCAGTACTTC. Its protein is CASSQAGLNEYEQYF.

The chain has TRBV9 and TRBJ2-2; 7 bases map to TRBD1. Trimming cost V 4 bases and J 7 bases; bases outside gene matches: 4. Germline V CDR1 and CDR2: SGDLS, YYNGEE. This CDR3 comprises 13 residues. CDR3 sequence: CASSFQGDGELFF. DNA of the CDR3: TGTGCCAGCAGCTTCCAGGGGGACGGGGAGCTGTTTTTT.

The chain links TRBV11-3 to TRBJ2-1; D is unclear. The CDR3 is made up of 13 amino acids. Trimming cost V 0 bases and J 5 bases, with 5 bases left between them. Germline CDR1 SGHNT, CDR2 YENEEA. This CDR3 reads CASSLDMDNEQFF. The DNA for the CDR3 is TGTGCCAGCAGCTTAGATATGGACAATGAGCAGTTCTTC.

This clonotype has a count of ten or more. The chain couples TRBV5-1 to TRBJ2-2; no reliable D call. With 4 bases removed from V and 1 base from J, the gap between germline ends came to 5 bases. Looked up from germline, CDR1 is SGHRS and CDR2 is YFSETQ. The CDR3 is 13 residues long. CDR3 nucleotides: TGCGCCAGCAGCAGACAGAACACCGGGGAGCTGTTTTTT. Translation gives CASSRQNTGELFF.

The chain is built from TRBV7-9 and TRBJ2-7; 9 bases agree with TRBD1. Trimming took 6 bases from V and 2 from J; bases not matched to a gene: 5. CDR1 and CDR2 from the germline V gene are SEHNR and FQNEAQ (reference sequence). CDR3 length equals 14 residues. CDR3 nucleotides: TGTGCCAGCAGGCTGGGACAGGGAGCCTACGAGCAGTACTTC. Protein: CASRLGQGAYEQYF.

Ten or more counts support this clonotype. The CDR3 protein is CASSQTGADEQFF. The CDR3 DNA reads TGCGCCAGCAGCCAAACAGGGGCGGATGAGCAGTTCTTC. V usage is TRBV5-1 and J usage is TRBJ2-1; 7 bases align to TRBD1. The germline V gene encodes CDR1 SGHRS and CDR2 YFSETQ. Losses at the gene ends were 4 bases for V and 8 bases for J; bases not matched to a gene: 6. The CDR3 loop spans 13 amino acids.